A single TCR beta chain is shown here with its context. The sample originates from a study of radiation and T cells in renal cell carcinoma. This table comes from immunoSEQ multiplex PCR, and its TCRdb copy is limited to in-frame clones, with some not included. The data contain 50,000 to 75,000 clones, around 72% of them singletons. Per the germline V gene, CDR1 is SGHRS and CDR2 is YFSETQ. V was clipped by 1 base and J by 6 bases, with 11 bases between them. This CDR3 is 15 amino acids long. Documented time point: baseline pretreatment blood. Treatment described: 15 Gy SBRT to primary tumor, nephrectomy 4 weeks later. Serial blood draws occurred at baseline and 2 and 4 weeks post-SBRT.

The sample here was blood, taken from a patient whose treatment included radiotherapy and nephrectomy. The clonotype comes from a man in his 60s with renal cell carcinoma. The chain employs TRBV5-1 and TRBJ1-6; D gene unclear. CDR3 in DNA: TGCGCCAGCAGCTTGCGTCAGACTGCTAATTCACCCCTCCACTTT. Its protein is CASSLRQTANSPLHF.